One sample yielded the 26 T cell receptor beta chains listed below, sequenced in a study of blood T cell repertoires in COVID-19. Sequenced by immunoSEQ multiplex PCR; TCRdb stores in-frame clones only, minus some. The sample records more than 200,000 clones, around 84% being singletons. The specimen sequenced was PBMCs or T cells enriched from blood (not recorded which). These receptors were obtained from a woman between 50 and 59 years old who had recovered from COVID-19.

The J gene is TRBJ2-1, the V gene TRBV6-2 or TRBV6-3; possible D gene TRBD2, 6 bases. Per the germline V gene, CDR1 is MNHEY and CDR2 is SVGEGT. The CDR3 runs 15 residues. The V gene lost 4 bases and the J gene lost 9 bases, with 19 bases spanning the gap. The chain's CDR3 is CASSSGKLAHGEQFF. The CDR3 DNA sequence: TGTGCCAGCAGTTCAGGGAAACTAGCCCACGGTGAGCAGTTCTTC.

The rearrangement joins TRBV25-1 to TRBJ2-5; 10 bases are a match to TRBD1. CDR1 and CDR2 (germline): MGHDK, SYGVNS. Trimming at V came to 5 bases and at J to 5 bases, leaving 11 bases not matched to a gene. The CDR3 has 16 amino acids. In DNA form, the CDR3 reads TGTGCCAGCAGTAAGACAGGGGGCGCCTTGGGGGAGACCCAGTACTTC. As protein: CASSKTGGALGETQYF.

The chain carries TRBV4-2 and TRBJ2-1; D is unclear. CDR1 LGHNA and CDR2 YNFKEQ come from the germline V gene. Deletions cut 0 bases from V and 8 bases from J, with 5 bases between. This CDR3 comprises 12 residues. This CDR3 reads CASSQDLYEQFF. CDR3 coding DNA: TGTGCCAGCAGCCAAGATCTCTATGAGCAGTTCTTC.

This clone appeared a few times. Here the CDR3 DNA reads TGCGCCAGCAGCCACCCCAGGGTGGGGCCCCAAGCTTTCTTT. It encodes CASSHPRVGPQAFF. This chain links TRBV4-1 with TRBJ1-1; D may be TRBD1 (5 bases). The length of the CDR3 is 14 residues. Germline V lookup: CDR1 MGHRA, CDR2 YSYEKL. Trimming removed 3 bases at V and 9 bases at J, with 17 bases between.

J is TRBJ1-1 and V is TRBV5-1, with 7 bases that match TRBD1. The CDR3 runs 14 residues. CDR1 is SGHRS and CDR2 is YFSETQ in the germline V gene. With 3 bases clipped from V and 3 bases from J, the junction kept 5 bases outside the gene matches. The CDR3 is CASSYDRVDTEAFF. CDR3 in DNA: TGCGCCAGCAGCTACGACAGGGTGGACACTGAAGCTTTCTTT.

This clone was recorded once. The chain links TRBV19 to TRBJ2-7; possible D gene TRBD1, 6 bases. The CDR3 has 15 residues. The germline V gene has CDR1 LNHDA and CDR2 SQIVND (reference sequence). V gave up 2 bases and J gave up 4 bases, with 15 bases separating them. The CDR3 sequence is CASSILAGEKYEQYF. The CDR3 coding sequence is TGTGCCAGTAGTATATTGGCAGGGGAAAAGTACGAGCAGTACTTC.

The V gene is TRBV15, the J gene TRBJ2-5, with D maybe TRBD2 (7 bases). Per the germline V gene, CDR1 is LNHNV and CDR2 is YYDKDF (reference sequence). This CDR3 is built from 15 residues. V was cut by 1 base and J by 7 bases, with 16 bases left in between. The CDR3 spells CATSRGEGDVGTQYF. The CDR3 bases are TGTGCCACCAGCAGAGGGGAGGGGGACGTAGGGACCCAGTACTTC.

V is TRBV5-1 and J is TRBJ1-2; D is unclear. The CDR3 contains 13 residues. Deletions cut 0 bases from V and 3 bases from J, with 6 bases between. Germline V gives CDR1 SGHRS, CDR2 YFSETQ. The CDR3 here is CASSLDADYGYTF. CDR3 sequence (DNA): TGCGCCAGCAGCTTGGATGCGGACTATGGCTACACCTTC.

The V gene is TRBV7-3, the J gene TRBJ2-3; 7 bases match TRBD1. The CDR3 totals 14 residues. V was pared by 5 bases and J by 6 bases, with 8 bases of the junction left unmatched. Germline CDR1 SGHTA, CDR2 FQGTGA. CDR3 coding DNA: TGTGCCAGCAGCCAGGGGGAGTCTTGGGATACGCAGTATTTT. This encodes CASSQGESWDTQYF. The entire variable domain, with the rest obtained from reference TRBV7-3 and TRBJ2-3, is as follows: GAGVSQTPSNKVTEKGKYVELRCDPISGHTALYWYRQSLGQGPEFLIYFQGTGAADDSGLPNDRFFAVRPEGSVSTLKIQRTERGDSAVYLCASSQGESWDTQYFGPGTRLTVL.

J is TRBJ1-5 and V is TRBV6-5; 7 nucleotides align to TRBD1. This CDR3 contains 14 residues. Looked up from germline, CDR1 is MNHEY and CDR2 is SVGAGI. V lost 6 bases and J lost 6; bases outside the gene matches: 8. The CDR3 protein is CASSHRGLSQPQHF. CDR3 sequence (DNA): TGTGCCAGCAGCCACAGGGGACTTAGTCAGCCCCAGCATTTT.

This clone has only a few counts. The chain combines TRBV28 with TRBJ1-1; no clear D. The CDR3 length is 12 residues. Trimming removed 3 bases at V and 8 bases at J, with 10 bases between. From germline, CDR1 is MDHEN and CDR2 SYDVKM. CDR3 loop: CASSFASREAFF. The CDR3 nucleotides read TGTGCCAGCAGTTTTGCGTCCAGGGAAGCTTTCTTT. Drawing the rest from reference TRBV28 and TRBJ1-1, the complete variable domain is DVKVTQSSRYLVKRTGEKVFLECVQDMDHENMFWYRQDPGLGLRLIYFSYDVKMKEKGDIPEGYSVSREKKERFSLILESASTNQTSMYLCASSFASREAFFGQGTRLTVV.

V and J are TRBV7-3 and TRBJ1-5; D not certain. The CDR3 spans 13 residues. Germline CDR1 SGHTA, CDR2 FQGTGA. Trimming pared 2 bases from V and 4 bases from J, leaving 6 bases between. The CDR3 sequence: CASSLSNNQPQHF. In DNA form, the CDR3 reads TGTGCCAGCAGCTTATCTAATAATCAGCCCCAGCATTTT. The variable domain in full, completed from reference TRBV7-3 and TRBJ1-5, reads GAGVSQTPSNKVTEKGKYVELRCDPISGHTALYWYRQSLGQGPEFLIYFQGTGAADDSGLPNDRFFAVRPEGSVSTLKIQRTERGDSAVYLCASSLSNNQPQHFGDGTRLSIL.

The CDR3 loop reads CASSKGQYYSYEQYF. The DNA for the CDR3 is TGTGCCAGCAGCAAGGGACAGTACTACAGCTACGAGCAGTACTTC. This chain links TRBV5-4 with TRBJ2-7; TRBD1 aligns across 7 bases. In germline, CDR1 is SGHNT, CDR2 YYREEE (reference sequence). J was trimmed by 3 bases and V by 4 bases; bases with no gene match: 10. The CDR3 runs to 15 residues.

The chain links TRBV28 to TRBJ1-1; TRBD1 aligns across 7 bases. Germline lookup yields CDR1 MDHEN and CDR2 SYDVKM. This CDR3 has 13 residues. V was pared by 6 bases and J by 6 bases, with 7 bases of the junction left unmatched. The CDR3 sequence: CASRKTGIAEAFF. CDR3 DNA: TGTGCCAGCAGAAAGACAGGGATCGCTGAAGCTTTCTTT. The full variable domain, completed using reference TRBV28 and TRBJ1-1, is DVKVTQSSRYLVKRTGEKVFLECVQDMDHENMFWYRQDPGLGLRLIYFSYDVKMKEKGDIPEGYSVSREKKERFSLILESASTNQTSMYLCASRKTGIAEAFFGQGTRLTVV.

The CDR3 coding sequence is TGTGCCACCCGACTAGCGGGAATGGATACGCAGTATTTT. Its translation is CATRLAGMDTQYF. This chain connects TRBV19 to TRBJ2-3; 11 nucleotides line up with TRBD2. Germline V lookup: CDR1 LNHDA, CDR2 SQIVND (reference sequence). The CDR3 sequence is 13 residues long. V lost 10 bases, J lost 6 bases, and 6 bases stayed unmatched.

The rearrangement joins TRBV5-1 to TRBJ1-4; possibly TRBD1 for D (6 bases). The V gene's germline CDR1 is SGHRS and CDR2 YFSETQ. Between the trimmed V and J ends, which lost 7 bases and 0 bases, there was a span of 16 bases. This CDR3 contains 16 residues. Here the CDR3 reads CASGTTGSATNEKLFF. In DNA form, the CDR3 reads TGCGCCAGCGGCACGACAGGTTCTGCAACTAATGAAAAACTGTTTTTT.

This clone occurred once. The gene calls are TRBV24-1 and TRBJ2-7; D uncertain. V was shortened by 5 bases and J by 6 bases, with 10 bases between the two germline ends. Per the germline V gene, CDR1 is KGHDR and CDR2 is SFDVKD. The CDR3 is 12 residues long. The CDR3 sequence: CATSGNSREQYF. CDR3 nucleotides: TGTGCCACCAGTGGGAACAGCCGCGAGCAGTACTTC.

This sequence joins TRBV11-3 and TRBJ2-1; the match to TRBD2 covers 16 bases. Germline V CDR1 and CDR2: SGHNT, YENEEA. The CDR3 length is 17 residues. The V segment lost 5 bases and the J segment 8 bases; nucleotides outside the gene matches: 9. Written as DNA, the CDR3 is TGTGCCAGCAGCGCCGGGACTAGCGGGAGGGCCAGCTATGAGCAGTTCTTC. Translating gives CASSAGTSGRASYEQFF.

With regard to this clone: Additional DNA sequences in this sample encode the identical CDR3. The rearrangement links TRBV18 to TRBJ2-1, with 9 bases fitting TRBD2. From germline, CDR1 is KGHSH and CDR2 LQKENI. The CDR3 sequence is 13 residues long. The V gene end was trimmed by 3 bases and the J gene end by 8 bases; junction bases not matched to a gene: 2. CDR3 region: CASSPGLADEQFF. CDR3 nucleotides: TGTGCCAGCTCACCGGGACTAGCAGATGAGCAGTTCTTC. Full variable domain (outside the CDR3, taken from reference TRBV18 and TRBJ2-1): NAGVMQNPRHLVRRRGQEARLRCSPMKGHSHVYWYRQLPEEGLKFMVYLQKENIIDESGMPKERFSAEFPKEGPSILRIQQVVRGDSAAYFCASSPGLADEQFFGPGTRLTVL.

The chain uses TRBV5-4 and TRBJ2-2; D remains ambiguous. V dropped 0 bases and J dropped 6 bases, with 9 bases sitting between them. The CDR3 is made up of 14 amino acids. Germline V gene sequence: CDR1 SGHNT, CDR2 YYREEE (reference sequence). The CDR3 spells CASSLVGEAGELFF. Written as DNA, the CDR3 is TGTGCCAGCAGCTTGGTAGGCGAGGCCGGGGAGCTGTTTTTT.

J is TRBJ2-7 and V is TRBV3-1 (or the pseudogene TRBV3-2), with 10 positions matching TRBD2. V dropped 8 bases and J dropped 7; count of bases not matched to a gene: 17. This CDR3 is built from 16 residues. Germline lookup yields CDR1 LGHDT and CDR2 YNNKEL (reference sequence). This CDR3 reads CASAKASGSQTGEQYF. In DNA form, the CDR3 reads TGTGCCAGCGCCAAGGCTAGCGGGAGCCAAACGGGTGAGCAGTACTTC.

The chain carries TRBV25-1 and TRBJ2-3; tentative D call: TRBD1 (6 bases). The CDR3 runs to 11 residues. V was clipped by 10 bases and J by 7 bases, with 12 bases between them. Germline V gene lookup returns CDR1 MGHDK and CDR2 SYGVNS. The CDR3 loop is CATGQLNTQYF. The CDR3 coding sequence is TGTGCCACCGGACAGTTGAATACGCAGTATTTT.

The V gene is TRBV7-2, the J gene TRBJ1-4, with a possible D match to TRBD1 (5 bases). V was trimmed by 2 bases and J by 7 bases, leaving 11 bases between them. Germline CDR1 and CDR2: SGHTA and FQGNSA. The CDR3 runs to 14 residues. The CDR3 nucleotides read TGTGCCAGCAGCTTAAAGGGGCAGGGTGAAAAACTGTTTTTT. Residues: CASSLKGQGEKLFF.

The chain joins TRBV11-2 to TRBJ2-5, with a possible D match to TRBD1 (6 bases). The germline gives CDR1 SGHAT, CDR2 FQNNGV. The CDR3 loop spans 15 amino acids. Trimming pared 0 bases from V and 4 bases from J, leaving 12 bases between. CDR3 amino acids: CASSLEFTGRETQYF. The DNA of the CDR3 is TGTGCCAGCAGCTTAGAGTTTACAGGGCGAGAGACCCAGTACTTC.

This clone has just a few counts. Written as DNA, the CDR3 is TGTGCCAGCAGCTCTACAACAGGGGCCACTGAAGCTTTCTTT. Encoded protein: CASSSTTGATEAFF. This rearrangement joins TRBV11-2 to TRBJ1-1; 7 nucleotides match TRBD1. CDR1 is SGHAT and CDR2 is FQNNGV in the germline V gene. Trimming at V came to 4 bases and at J to 4 bases, leaving 6 bases not matched to a gene. This CDR3 has 14 amino acids.

The chain uses TRBV30 and TRBJ1-1, with TRBD1 matching 7 bases. Germline CDR1 and CDR2: GTSNPN and SVGIG (reference sequence). This CDR3 is built from 15 residues. With 0 bases clipped from V and 1 base from J, the junction kept 5 bases outside the gene matches. CDR3 in amino acids: CAWSVIGTANTEAFF. The CDR3 DNA reads TGTGCCTGGAGTGTTATCGGGACAGCGAACACTGAAGCTTTCTTT.